This TCR beta chain was sequenced in a study of blood T cell repertoires in COVID-19 (dated by TCRdb to 2018 to 2021). Describing the broader study: Samples covering the acute and convalescent phases of COVID-19 were provided by collaborators in the United States, Italy and Spain. Where available, HLA class I and class II types were taken from metadata supplied by the sample provider and were not determined by assay-based typing. The material from the prospective study consisted of cDNA or gDNA derived from T cells, B-cell-depleted T cells, or PBMCs. A de-identified subject ID, COVID-19 status, age in years and sex were almost always included in the sample metadata. A freely available public database, intended as a resource for researchers studying the immune response to SARS-CoV-2, is where the repertoires were released. Deeply sampled blood TCRbeta repertoires from subjects exposed to, actively infected with, or recovered from COVID-19 were included in the dataset. The samples were drawn from the first 160 participants of the ongoing ImmuneRACE study and from roughly 1,300 subjects provided by 6 global collaborators. General findings and caveats noted by the study authors: Clinical and demographic metadata were provided uncurated, with the amount varying by source and participant.

Trimming accounts for 8 bases at V and 5 bases at J, while the number of junction bases matched to no gene is 10. Taken from the germline V gene (reference sequence), the CDR1 and CDR2 loops are MNHEY and SMNVEV. The CDR3 numbers 14 residues from cysteine through valine. Kept here is only the CDR3 DNA, which spans 42 bases and is read in frame from base 1. The collaborating institutions used their own protocols to collect whole blood in K2EDTA tubes. For TCRbeta analysis, collaborators shipped samples in one of three forms: frozen whole blood, isolated PBMCs, or DNA extracted from either of those sample types. The immunoSEQ Assay, a bias-controlled multiplex PCR, was used to amplify TCRbeta CDR3 regions from genomic DNA. In the paper's pipeline: The number of nucleated cells in each sample was estimated by amplification of reference gene primers within the assay. To quantify the absolute abundance of each unique TCRbeta CDR3 rearrangement, sequence reads were collapsed and filtered. For each sample, productive Simpson clonality was calculated as the square root of Simpson's diversity index across productive rearrangements. This immuneACCESS table, as held by TCRdb, lists in-frame sequences with V and J called but not all clones. Of the missing ones, under half trace to an unresolved V gene in checked studies; the others have no known cause. V and J calls and clone size are as listed in that table; D and trimming were resolved from the DNA. Across this sample there are fewer than 150,000 clones, with about 80% seen only once. The top ten clonotypes cover approximately 9.5% of the sample.

Of note for this clone: The antigen it recognizes is unknown. No base qualities exist here, and no much larger clone lies one base off it.

The sequenced material came from peripheral blood. This receptor was taken from a woman of 80 years or more in a cohort sampled during active or convalescent COVID-19. Recombination connected TRBV27 to TRBJ2-7, with 9 bases in between that match TRBD1. The sequenced DNA is TGTGCCAGCGACGGGACAGGGAGAATCCACGAGCAGTACGTC. Its product reads: CASDGTGRIHEQYV.